One sample yielded the 8 T cell receptor beta chains listed below, sequenced in a study of identical twins. TCRdb re-called the 5' RACE reads with MiXCR, one entry per CDR3 protein. Found here are fewer than 450,000 distinct CDR3 sequences, about 10% of them singletons; the top ten hold approximately 9.3%. What was sequenced was naive T cells sorted from blood. These TCRs come from a woman in her forties or fifties in good health.

This clonotype showed up just a few times. The gene calls are TRBV2 and TRBJ2-2; 9 nucleotides align to TRBD2. This CDR3 is built from 17 residues. V was clipped by 0 bases and J by 5 bases; unmatched bases: 7. The germline V gene has CDR1 SNHLY and CDR2 FYNNEI. For the CDR3, the DNA is TGTGCCAGCAGTGAAGCGCTTAATAGCGGGAGTACCGGGGAGCTGTTTTTT. Translation: CASSEALNSGSTGELFF.

This clonotype was counted a few times. V gene TRBV2 combines with J gene TRBJ1-5; unclear D gene. Germline CDR1 and CDR2: SNHLY and FYNNEI. V lost 0 bases and J lost 5, with 8 bases in between. The length of the CDR3 is 14 residues. CDR3 sequence (DNA): TGTGCCAGCAGTGAAGCCCCCGGTCATCAGCCCCAGCATTTT. It encodes CASSEAPGHQPQHF.

This clonotype was detected a few times. In DNA, the CDR3 is TGTGCCAGCAGCTTATACTGGACAGGGACCAATGAGCAGTTCTTC. Its translation: CASSLYWTGTNEQFF. The chain uses TRBV11-2 and TRBJ2-1; 8 bases match TRBD1. The CDR3 loop spans 15 amino acids. CDR1 is SGHAT and CDR2 is FQNNGV in the germline V gene. After removal of 2 bases from V and 6 bases from J, the junction contained 6 bases not matched to a gene.

This clonotype came up many times. The genes are TRBV20-1 and TRBJ2-2; 9 bases match TRBD2. The CDR3 extends over 14 amino acids. Trimming cost V 3 bases and J 4 bases; bases outside gene matches: 3. Per germline, CDR1 DFQATT and CDR2 SNEGSKA (reference sequence). CDR3 nucleotides: TGCAGTGCTAGTCGAGCGGGAGGCACCGGGGAGCTGTTTTTT. It specifies CSASRAGGTGELFF.

This clonotype was observed a few times. V usage is TRBV5-1 and J usage is TRBJ2-2; D uncertain. CDR3 length: 15 amino acids. Germline assignment: CDR1 SGHRS and CDR2 YFSETQ. V was pared by 3 bases and J by 1 base, with 10 bases between. CDR3 DNA: TGCGCCAGCAGCTCCTATTGGGGGAACACCGGGGAGCTGTTTTTT. Protein product: CASSSYWGNTGELFF.

The sample holds a few counts of this clonotype. DNA of the CDR3: TGCGCCAGCAGCCTCGGGACAGGGGCGGCTCAGCCCCAGCATTTT. Its translation: CASSLGTGAAQPQHF. The chain uses TRBV4-1 and TRBJ1-5, with 10 bases aligning to TRBD1. The CDR3 has 15 amino acids. Germline trimming cut 4 bases from V and 6 bases from J; bases unmatched to any gene: 6. Germline V lookup: CDR1 MGHRA, CDR2 YSYEKL.

The genes are TRBV3-1 and TRBJ2-2, with 7 nucleotides matching TRBD1. This CDR3 is built from 16 residues. The V gene's germline CDR1 is LGHDT and CDR2 YNNKEL (reference sequence). V shed 4 bases, J shed 7 bases, and the junction held 12 bases outside the gene matches. CDR3 DNA sequence: TGTGCCAGCAGCCCCACAAAAAGAGGGGGCGGCGGGGAGCTGTTTTTT. Its protein product is CASSPTKRGGGGELFF.

A remark on this clonotype: An end of the junction differs from the germline gene, which may be a read error. This chain links TRBV12-3 or TRBV12-4 with TRBJ2-7; tentative D call: TRBD1 (5 bases). This CDR3 has 14 residues. In DNA, the CDR3 is TGTGCCAGCAGCTCTTATGGGGCCTCCGGCGAGCAGTGCTTC. Encoded protein: CASSSYGASGEQCF.